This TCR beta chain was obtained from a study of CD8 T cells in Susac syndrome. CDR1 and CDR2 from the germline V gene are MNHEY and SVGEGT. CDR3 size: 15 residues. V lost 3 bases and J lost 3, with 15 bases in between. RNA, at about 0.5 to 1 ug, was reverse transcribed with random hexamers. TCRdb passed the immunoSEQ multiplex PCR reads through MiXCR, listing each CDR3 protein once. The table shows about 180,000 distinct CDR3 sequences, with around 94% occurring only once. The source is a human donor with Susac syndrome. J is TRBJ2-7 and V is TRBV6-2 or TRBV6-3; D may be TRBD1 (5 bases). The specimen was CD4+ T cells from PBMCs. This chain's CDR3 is CASSYLQGYSYEQYF. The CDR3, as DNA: TGTGCCAGCAGTTATCTTCAGGGATACAGCTACGAGCAGTACTTC.